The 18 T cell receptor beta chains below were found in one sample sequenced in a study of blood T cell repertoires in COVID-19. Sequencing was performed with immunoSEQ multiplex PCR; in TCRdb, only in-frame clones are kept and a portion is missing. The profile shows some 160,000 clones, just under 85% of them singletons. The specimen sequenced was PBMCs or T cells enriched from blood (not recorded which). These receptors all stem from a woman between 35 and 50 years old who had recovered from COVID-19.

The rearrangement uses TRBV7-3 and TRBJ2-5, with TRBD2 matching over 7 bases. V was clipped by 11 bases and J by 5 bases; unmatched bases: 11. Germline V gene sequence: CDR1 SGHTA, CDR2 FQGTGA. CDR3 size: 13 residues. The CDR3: CASSGGSGETQYF. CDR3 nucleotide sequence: TGTGCCTCTTCGGGCGGGAGTGGGGAGACCCAGTACTTC.

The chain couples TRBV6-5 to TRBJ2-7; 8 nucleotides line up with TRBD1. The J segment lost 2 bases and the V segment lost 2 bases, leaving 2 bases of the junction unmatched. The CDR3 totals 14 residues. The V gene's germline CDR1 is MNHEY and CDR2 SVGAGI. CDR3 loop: CASSYGRGPYEQYF. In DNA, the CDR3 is TGTGCCAGCAGTTACGGCAGGGGGCCCTACGAGCAGTACTTC.

In DNA form, the CDR3 reads TGTGCCAGCAGCTTAAATGGTCGAGGGGGATTCACAGATACGCAGTATTTT. This gives the protein CASSLNGRGGFTDTQYF. The chain employs TRBV7-3 and TRBJ2-3; D might be TRBD1 (6 bases). Deletions cut 1 base from V and 2 bases from J, with 16 bases between. The germline gives CDR1 SGHTA, CDR2 FQGTGA. The CDR3 is 17 amino acids.

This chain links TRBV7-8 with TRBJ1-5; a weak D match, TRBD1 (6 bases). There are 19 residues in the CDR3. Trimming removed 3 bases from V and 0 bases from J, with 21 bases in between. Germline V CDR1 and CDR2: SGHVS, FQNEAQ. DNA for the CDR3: TGTGCCAGCAGCTTTTTTAATCCGGTAGGGGGATATAGCAATCAGCCCCAGCATTTT. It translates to CASSFFNPVGGYSNQPQHF.

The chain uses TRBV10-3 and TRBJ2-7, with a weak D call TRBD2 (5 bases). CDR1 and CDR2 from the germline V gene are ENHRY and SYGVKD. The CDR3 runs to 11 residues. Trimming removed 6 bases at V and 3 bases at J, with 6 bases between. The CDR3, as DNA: TGTGCCATCAGGACTAACTACGAGCAGTACTTC. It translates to CAIRTNYEQYF.

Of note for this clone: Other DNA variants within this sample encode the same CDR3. The DNA of the CDR3 is TGTGCCAGCAGCTTGGGTGACAGCTCCTACGAGCAGTACTTC. This codes for CASSLGDSSYEQYF. This chain links TRBV5-6 with TRBJ2-7; a possible D gene is TRBD1 (5 bases). The V gene lost 0 bases and the J gene lost 0 bases, with 7 bases spanning the gap. Germline V gene lookup returns CDR1 SGHDT and CDR2 YYEEEE. The CDR3 has 14 residues.

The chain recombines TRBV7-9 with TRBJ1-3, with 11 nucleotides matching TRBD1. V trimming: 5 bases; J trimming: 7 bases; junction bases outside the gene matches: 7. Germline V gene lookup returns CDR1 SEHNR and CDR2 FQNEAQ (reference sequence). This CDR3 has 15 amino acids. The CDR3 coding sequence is TGTGCCAGCAGCGCGGGACAGGGGGAGGGGAACACCATATATTTT. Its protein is CASSAGQGEGNTIYF.

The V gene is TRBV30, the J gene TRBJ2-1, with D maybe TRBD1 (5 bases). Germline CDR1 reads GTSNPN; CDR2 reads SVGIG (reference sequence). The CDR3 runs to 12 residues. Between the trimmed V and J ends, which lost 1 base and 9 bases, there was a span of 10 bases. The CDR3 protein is CAWSAYRTEQFF. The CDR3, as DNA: TGTGCCTGGAGTGCTTACAGGACTGAGCAGTTCTTC.

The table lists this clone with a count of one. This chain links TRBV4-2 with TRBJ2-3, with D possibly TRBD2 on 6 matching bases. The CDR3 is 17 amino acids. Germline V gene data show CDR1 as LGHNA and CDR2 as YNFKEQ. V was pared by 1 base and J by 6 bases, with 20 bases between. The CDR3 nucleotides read TGTGCCAGCAGCCAAGGTTCGGTTAGCGGCAACGCGGATACGCAGTATTTT. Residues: CASSQGSVSGNADTQYF.

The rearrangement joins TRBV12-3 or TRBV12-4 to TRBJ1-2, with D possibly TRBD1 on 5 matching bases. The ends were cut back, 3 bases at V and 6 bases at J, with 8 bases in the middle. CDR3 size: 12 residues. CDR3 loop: CASSFGRDGYTF. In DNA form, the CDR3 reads TGTGCCAGCAGTTTTGGCAGGGATGGCTACACCTTC.

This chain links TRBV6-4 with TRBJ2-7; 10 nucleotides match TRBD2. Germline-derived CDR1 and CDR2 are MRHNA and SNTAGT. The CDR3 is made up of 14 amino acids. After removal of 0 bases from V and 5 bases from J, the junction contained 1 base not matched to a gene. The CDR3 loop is CASSDSSGRDEQYF. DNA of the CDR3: TGTGCCAGCAGTGACTCGAGCGGGAGGGACGAGCAGTACTTC.

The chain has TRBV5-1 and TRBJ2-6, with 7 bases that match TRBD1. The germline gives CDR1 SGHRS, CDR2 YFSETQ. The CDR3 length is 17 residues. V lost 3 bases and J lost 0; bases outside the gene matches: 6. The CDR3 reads CASSSTGHSSGANVLTF. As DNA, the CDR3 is TGCGCCAGCAGCTCGACAGGGCATAGCTCTGGGGCCAACGTCCTGACTTTC.

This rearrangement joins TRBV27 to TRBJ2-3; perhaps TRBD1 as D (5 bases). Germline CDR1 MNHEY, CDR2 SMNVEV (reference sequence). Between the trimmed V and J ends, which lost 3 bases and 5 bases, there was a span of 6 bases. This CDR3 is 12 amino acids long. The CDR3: CASSFTGDTQYF. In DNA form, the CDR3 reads TGTGCCAGCAGTTTCACAGGAGATACGCAGTATTTT.

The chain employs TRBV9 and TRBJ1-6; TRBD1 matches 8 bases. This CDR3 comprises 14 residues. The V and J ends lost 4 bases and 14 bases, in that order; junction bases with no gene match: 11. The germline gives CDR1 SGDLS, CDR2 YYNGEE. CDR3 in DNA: TGTGCCAGCAGCAACCGGGACAGGCCCGGATCCCTCCACTTT. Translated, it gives CASSNRDRPGSLHF.

CDR3 in DNA: TGTGCCAGTAGTATGTCCCAGGGAATGACCTACGAGCAGTACTTC. Translated, it gives CASSMSQGMTYEQYF. The chain combines TRBV19 with TRBJ2-7, with D possibly TRBD1 on 5 matching bases. The germline V gene encodes CDR1 LNHDA and CDR2 SQIVND (reference sequence). CDR3 length: 15 amino acids. The V and J ends lost 3 bases and 2 bases respectively, with 14 bases between them.

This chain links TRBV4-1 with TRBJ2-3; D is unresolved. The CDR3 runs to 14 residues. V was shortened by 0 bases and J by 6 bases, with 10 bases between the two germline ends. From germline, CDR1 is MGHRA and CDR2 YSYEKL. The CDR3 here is CASSQEAPGDTQYF. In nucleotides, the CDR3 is TGCGCCAGCAGCCAAGAGGCGCCCGGGGATACGCAGTATTTT.

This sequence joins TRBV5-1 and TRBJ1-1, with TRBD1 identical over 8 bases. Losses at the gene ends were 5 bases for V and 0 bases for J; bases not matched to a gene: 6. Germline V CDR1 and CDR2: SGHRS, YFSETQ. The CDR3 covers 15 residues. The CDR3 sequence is CASRTGDLMNTEAFF. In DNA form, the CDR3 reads TGCGCCAGCAGGACAGGGGACTTAATGAACACTGAAGCTTTCTTT.

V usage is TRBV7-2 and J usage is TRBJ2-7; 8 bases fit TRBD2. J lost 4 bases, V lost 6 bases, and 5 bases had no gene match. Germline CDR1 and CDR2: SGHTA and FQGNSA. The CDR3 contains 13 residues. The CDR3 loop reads CASRRREAYEQYF. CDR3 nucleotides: TGTGCCAGCAGGCGGCGGGAGGCATACGAGCAGTACTTC.